This TCR beta chain was sequenced in a study of T cells in Graves' hyperthyroidism and ophthalmopathy. Study as a whole: Staff took peripheral blood when the initial diagnosis was made, before any treatment began.

About this clonotype itself: The antigen remains undetermined.

The investigators amplified TCR beta CDR3 regions from RNA transcripts. First-round RT-PCR of the TCR CDR3 relied on the HTBI primer set. TCRdb recomputed calls from the multiplex PCR reads with MiXCR, one row per CDR3 protein. The data contain approximately 620,000 distinct CDR3 sequences, roughly 16% of them singletons. The diagnostic basis comprised clinical symptoms, serum thyroxine and TRAb, thyroid ultrasound and orbital computed tomography. General study results and limits: The model foresaw ophthalmopathy a median roughly 6.3 months prior to onset.

Trimming took off 8 bases at V and 4 bases at J, with 11 bases between the two ends. CDR1 is MNHNS, CDR2 SASEGT, per germline. The CDR3 totals 13 residues. The specimen was blood. The TCR was taken from a woman aged 40 to 50 with Graves' ophthalmopathy. The gene calls are TRBV6-1 and TRBJ2-2; no definite D call. The CDR3 DNA reads TGTGCCAGCCATCGAACCAGCACCGGGGAGCTGTTTTTT. As protein: CASHRTSTGELFF.